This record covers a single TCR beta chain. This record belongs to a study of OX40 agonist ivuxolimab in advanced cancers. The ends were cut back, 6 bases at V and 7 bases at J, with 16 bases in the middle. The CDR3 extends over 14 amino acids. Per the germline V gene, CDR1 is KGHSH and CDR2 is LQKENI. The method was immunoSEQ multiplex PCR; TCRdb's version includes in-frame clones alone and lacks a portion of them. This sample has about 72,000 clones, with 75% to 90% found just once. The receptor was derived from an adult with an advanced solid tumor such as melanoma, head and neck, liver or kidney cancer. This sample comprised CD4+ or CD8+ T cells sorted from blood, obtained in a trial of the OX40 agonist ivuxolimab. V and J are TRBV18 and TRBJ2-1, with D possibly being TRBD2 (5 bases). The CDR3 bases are TGTGCCAGCTCCCCTGGACGGGGTACGAATGAGCAGTTCTTC. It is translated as CASSPGRGTNEQFF.